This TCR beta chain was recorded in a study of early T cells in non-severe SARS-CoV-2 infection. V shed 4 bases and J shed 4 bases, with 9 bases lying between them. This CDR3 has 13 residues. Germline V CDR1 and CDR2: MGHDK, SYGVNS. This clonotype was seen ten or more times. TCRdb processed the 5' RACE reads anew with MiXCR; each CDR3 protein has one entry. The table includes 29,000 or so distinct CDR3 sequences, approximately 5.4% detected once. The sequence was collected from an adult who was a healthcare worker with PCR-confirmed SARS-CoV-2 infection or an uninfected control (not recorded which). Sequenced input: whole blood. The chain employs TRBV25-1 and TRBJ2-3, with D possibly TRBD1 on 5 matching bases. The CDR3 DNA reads TGTGCCAGCAGTGGCAGGGTAGCAGATACGCAGTATTTT. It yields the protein CASSGRVADTQYF.